The entry that follows covers one T cell receptor beta chain sequence. As yet, its antigen is unknown. This record belongs to a study of identical twins. Study results and limitations: Twin-shared out-of-frame alpha sequences showed excess low generation probability.

Each cDNA held unique molecular identifiers, and template switching gave it a universal primer site. TCRdb reprocessed the 5' RACE reads via MiXCR and lists one record per CDR3 protein. The data contain roughly 230,000 distinct CDR3 sequences, about 9% of them singletons. V lost 4 bases, J lost 1 base, and 11 bases lay in between. This CDR3 spans 15 amino acids. Germline loops: CDR1 SGHRS, CDR2 YFSETQ. The sample also formed part of further work on yellow fever vaccine responses in identical twins. That work contributes: Twins showed a vaccine T cell response that reportedly seemed partly convergent, partly personalized.

The genes are TRBV5-1 and TRBJ2-2; D might be TRBD2 (6 bases). Sequenced: CD8+ T cells sorted from blood. The TCR comes from a woman between 18 and 30 years old in good health. This CDR3 reads CASSPGLENTGELFF. The CDR3 coding sequence is TGCGCCAGCAGCCCGGGACTGGAGAACACCGGGGAGCTGTTTTTT.